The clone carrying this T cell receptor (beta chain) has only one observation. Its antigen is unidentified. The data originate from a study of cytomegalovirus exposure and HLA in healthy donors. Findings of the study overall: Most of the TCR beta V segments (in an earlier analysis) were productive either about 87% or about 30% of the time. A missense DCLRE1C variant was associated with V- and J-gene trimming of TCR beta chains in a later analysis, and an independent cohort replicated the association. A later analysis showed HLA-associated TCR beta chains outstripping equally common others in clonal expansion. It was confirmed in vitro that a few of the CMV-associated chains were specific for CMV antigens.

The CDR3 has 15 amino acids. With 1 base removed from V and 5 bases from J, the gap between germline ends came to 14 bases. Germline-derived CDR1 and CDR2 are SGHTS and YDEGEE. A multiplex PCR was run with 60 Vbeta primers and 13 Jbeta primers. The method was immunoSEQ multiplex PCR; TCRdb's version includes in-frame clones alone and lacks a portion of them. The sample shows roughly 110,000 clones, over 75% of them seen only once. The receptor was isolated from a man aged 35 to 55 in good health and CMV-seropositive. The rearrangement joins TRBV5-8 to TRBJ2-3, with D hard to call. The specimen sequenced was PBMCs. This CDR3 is CASSLIPRVGDTQYF. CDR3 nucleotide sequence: TGTGCCAGCAGCTTGATCCCACGGGTCGGAGATACGCAGTATTTT.